This T cell receptor (beta chain) was documented in a study of shared clonotypes between healthy human individuals. V dropped 3 bases and J dropped 6 bases, with 18 bases sitting between them. CDR1 and CDR2 from the germline V gene are LGHNA and YNFKEQ. This CDR3 has 16 amino acids. Over several immunoSEQ plates, each subset's genomic DNA was distributed in even portions. Produced via immunoSEQ multiplex PCR; TCRdb's table is partial and in-frame only. The data contain about 640,000 clones, 60% to 80% of them seen just once; the ten biggest clones take up less than 2%. Healthy and HIV-negative, the adult donors had no recent acute infections or vaccinations. CD4+ cells were split into CD45RA+ naive and CD45RA-negative memory subsets. The table lists this clone with a count of one.

This clonotype was sampled from a woman aged 25 to 39 in good health. This chain links TRBV4-2 with TRBJ1-5; D perhaps matches TRBD1 (5 bases). Source material: memory CD4+ T cells sorted from blood. Subset noted: CD45RA-negative fraction. CDR3 protein: CASSQNVGGAVQPQHF. DNA for the CDR3: TGTGCCAGCAGCCAGAACGTCGGAGGGGCTGTTCAGCCCCAGCATTTT.